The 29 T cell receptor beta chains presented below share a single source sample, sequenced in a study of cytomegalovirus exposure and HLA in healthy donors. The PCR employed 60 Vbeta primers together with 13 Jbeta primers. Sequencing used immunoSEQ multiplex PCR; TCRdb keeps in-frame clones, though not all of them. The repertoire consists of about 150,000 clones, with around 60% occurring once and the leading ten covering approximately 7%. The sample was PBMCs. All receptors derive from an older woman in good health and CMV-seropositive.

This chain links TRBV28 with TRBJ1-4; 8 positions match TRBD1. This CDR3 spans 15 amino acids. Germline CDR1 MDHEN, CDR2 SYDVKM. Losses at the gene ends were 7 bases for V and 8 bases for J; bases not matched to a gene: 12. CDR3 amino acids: CASNRWAGGEEKLFF. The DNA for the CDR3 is TGTGCCAGCAATCGTTGGGCAGGGGGCGAGGAAAAACTGTTTTTT.

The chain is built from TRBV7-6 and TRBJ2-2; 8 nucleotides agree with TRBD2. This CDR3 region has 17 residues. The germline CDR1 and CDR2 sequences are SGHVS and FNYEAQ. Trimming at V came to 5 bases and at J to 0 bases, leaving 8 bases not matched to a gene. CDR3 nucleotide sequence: TGTGCCAGCAGCCCCCGCCTAGCGGGTGCGAACACCGGGGAGCTGTTTTTT. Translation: CASSPRLAGANTGELFF.

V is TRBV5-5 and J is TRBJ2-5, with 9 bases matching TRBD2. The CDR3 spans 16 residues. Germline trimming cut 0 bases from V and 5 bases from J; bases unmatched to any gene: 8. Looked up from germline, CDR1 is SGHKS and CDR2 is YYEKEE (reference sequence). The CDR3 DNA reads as TGTGCCAGCAGCTTGGCCCCGGGACTAGCTGGGGAGACCCAGTACTTC. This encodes CASSLAPGLAGETQYF.

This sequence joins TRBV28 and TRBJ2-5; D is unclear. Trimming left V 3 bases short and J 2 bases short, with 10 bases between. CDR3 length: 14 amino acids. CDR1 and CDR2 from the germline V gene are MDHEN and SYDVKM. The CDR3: CASSFSRIQETQYF. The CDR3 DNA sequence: TGTGCCAGCAGTTTTTCCAGGATACAAGAGACCCAGTACTTC.

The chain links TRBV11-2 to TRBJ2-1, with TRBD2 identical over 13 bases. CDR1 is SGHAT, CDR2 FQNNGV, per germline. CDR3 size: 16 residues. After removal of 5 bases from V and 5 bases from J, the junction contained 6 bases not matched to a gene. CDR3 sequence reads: CASSGAGLAGHNEQFF. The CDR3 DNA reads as TGTGCCAGCAGCGGGGCGGGACTAGCGGGGCACAATGAGCAGTTCTTC.

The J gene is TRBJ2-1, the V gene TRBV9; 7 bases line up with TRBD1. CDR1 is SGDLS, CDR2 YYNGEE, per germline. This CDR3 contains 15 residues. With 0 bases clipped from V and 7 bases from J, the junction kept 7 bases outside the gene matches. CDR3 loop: CASSVDQGVWNEQFF. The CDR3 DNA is TGTGCCAGCAGCGTAGATCAGGGGGTTTGGAATGAGCAGTTCTTC.

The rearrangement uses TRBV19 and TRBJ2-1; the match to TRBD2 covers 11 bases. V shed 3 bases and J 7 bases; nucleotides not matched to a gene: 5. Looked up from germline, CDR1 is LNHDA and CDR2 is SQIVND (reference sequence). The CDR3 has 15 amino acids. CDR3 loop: CASSITSGSTNEQFF. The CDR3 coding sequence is TGTGCCAGTAGTATCACTAGCGGGAGCACAAATGAGCAGTTCTTC.

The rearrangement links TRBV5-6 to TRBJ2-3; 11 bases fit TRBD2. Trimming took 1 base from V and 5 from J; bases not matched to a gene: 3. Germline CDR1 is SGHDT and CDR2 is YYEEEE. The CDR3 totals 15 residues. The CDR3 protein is CASSLLAGGGDTQYF. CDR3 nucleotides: TGTGCCAGCAGCTTGTTAGCGGGAGGGGGAGATACGCAGTATTTT.

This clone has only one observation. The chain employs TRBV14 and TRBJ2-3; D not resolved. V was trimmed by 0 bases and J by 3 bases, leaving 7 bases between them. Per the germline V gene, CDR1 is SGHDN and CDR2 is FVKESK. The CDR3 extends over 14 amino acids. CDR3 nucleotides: TGTGCCAGCAGCCAAGAAAGGAGTACAGATACGCAGTATTTT. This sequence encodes CASSQERSTDTQYF.

This CDR3 is CASIFLAGGDYEQYF. DNA for the CDR3: TGTGCCAGCATCTTCTTAGCGGGAGGTGATTACGAGCAGTACTTC. This chain connects TRBV6-6 to TRBJ2-7; TRBD2 agrees at 10 bases. The J segment lost 4 bases and the V segment lost 7 bases, leaving 10 bases of the junction unmatched. Germline V lookup: CDR1 MNHNY, CDR2 SVGAGI (reference sequence). The CDR3 length is 15 residues.

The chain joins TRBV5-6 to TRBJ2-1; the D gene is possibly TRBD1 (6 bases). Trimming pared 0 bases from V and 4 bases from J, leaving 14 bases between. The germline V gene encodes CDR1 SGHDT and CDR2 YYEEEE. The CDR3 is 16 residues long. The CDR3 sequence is CASSLAQQGFYNEQFF. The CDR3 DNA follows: TGTGCCAGCAGCTTGGCGCAACAGGGTTTTTACAATGAGCAGTTCTTC.

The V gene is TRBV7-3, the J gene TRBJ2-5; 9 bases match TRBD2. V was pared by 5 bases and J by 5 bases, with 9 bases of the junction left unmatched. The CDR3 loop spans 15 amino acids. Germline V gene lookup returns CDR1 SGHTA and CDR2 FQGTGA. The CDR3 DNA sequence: TGTGCCAGCAGCCCCACCGGGACTAGCCGTGAGACCCAGTACTTC. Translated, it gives CASSPTGTSRETQYF.

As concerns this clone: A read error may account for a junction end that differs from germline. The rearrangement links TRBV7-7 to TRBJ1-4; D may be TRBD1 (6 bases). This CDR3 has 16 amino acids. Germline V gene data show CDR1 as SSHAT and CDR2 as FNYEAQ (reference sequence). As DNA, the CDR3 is TGTGCTAGCAGCTCCGGCCAGGGGCAAACTAATGAAAAACTGTTTTTT. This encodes CASSSGQGQTNEKLFF.

The CDR3 coding sequence is TGTGCCAGCAGATACAGGGACGAGCAGTACTTC. Its protein is CASRYRDEQYF. The chain carries TRBV28 and TRBJ2-7, with D maybe TRBD1 (6 bases). The CDR3 spans 11 residues. The germline V gene has CDR1 MDHEN and CDR2 SYDVKM. Trimming cost V 6 bases and J 5 bases, with 8 bases left between them. The full variable domain, rest sourced from reference TRBV28 and TRBJ2-7, is DVKVTQSSRYLVKRTGEKVFLECVQDMDHENMFWYRQDPGLGLRLIYFSYDVKMKEKGDIPEGYSVSREKKERFSLILESASTNQTSMYLCASRYRDEQYFGPGTRLTVT.

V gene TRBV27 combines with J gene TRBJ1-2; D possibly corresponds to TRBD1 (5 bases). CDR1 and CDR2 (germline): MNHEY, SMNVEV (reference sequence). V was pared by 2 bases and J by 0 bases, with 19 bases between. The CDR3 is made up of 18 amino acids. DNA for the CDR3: TGTGCCAGCAGTTTAAAGGGTTTCACAGGAACGTCTAACTATGGCTACACCTTC. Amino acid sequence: CASSLKGFTGTSNYGYTF.

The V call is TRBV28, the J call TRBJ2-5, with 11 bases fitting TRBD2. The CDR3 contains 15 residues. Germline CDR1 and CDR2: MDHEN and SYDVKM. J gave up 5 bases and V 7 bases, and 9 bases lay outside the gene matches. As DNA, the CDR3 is TGTGCCAGCATTGACGTACTAGCGGGAGTGGAGACCCAGTACTTC. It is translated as CASIDVLAGVETQYF.

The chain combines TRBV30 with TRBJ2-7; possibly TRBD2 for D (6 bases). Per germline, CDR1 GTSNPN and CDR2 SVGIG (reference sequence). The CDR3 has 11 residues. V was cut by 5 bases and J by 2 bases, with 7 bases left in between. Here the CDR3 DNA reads TGTGCCTGGGGGAGGACCTACGAGCAGTACTTC. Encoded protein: CAWGRTYEQYF.

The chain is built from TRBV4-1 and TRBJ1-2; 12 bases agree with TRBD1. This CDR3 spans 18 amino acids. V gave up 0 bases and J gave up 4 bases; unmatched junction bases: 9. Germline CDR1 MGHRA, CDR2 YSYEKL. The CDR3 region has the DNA TGCGCCAGCAGCCAAGAAGGGACAGGGGGCCAAATACTCTATGGCTACACCTTC. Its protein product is CASSQEGTGGQILYGYTF.

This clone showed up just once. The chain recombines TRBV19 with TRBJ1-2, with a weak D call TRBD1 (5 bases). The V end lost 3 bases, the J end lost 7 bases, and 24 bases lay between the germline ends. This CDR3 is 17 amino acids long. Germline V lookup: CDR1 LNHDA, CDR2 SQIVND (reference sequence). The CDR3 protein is CASSIDWSAGRSRGYTF. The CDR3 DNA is TGTGCCAGTAGTATTGATTGGAGTGCAGGGAGGTCGCGTGGCTACACCTTC. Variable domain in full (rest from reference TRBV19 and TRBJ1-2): DGGITQSPKYLFRKEGQNVTLSCEQNLNHDAMYWYRQDPGQGLRLIYYSQIVNDFQKGDIAEGYSVSREKKESFPLTVTSAQKNPTAFYLCASSIDWSAGRSRGYTFGSGTRLTVV.

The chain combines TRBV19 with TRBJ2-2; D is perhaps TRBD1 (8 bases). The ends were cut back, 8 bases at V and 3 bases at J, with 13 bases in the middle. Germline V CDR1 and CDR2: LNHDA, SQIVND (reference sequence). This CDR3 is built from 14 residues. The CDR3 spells CASHRGGDTGELFF. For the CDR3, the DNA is TGTGCCAGTCACAGGGGGGGGGACACCGGGGAGCTGTTTTTT.

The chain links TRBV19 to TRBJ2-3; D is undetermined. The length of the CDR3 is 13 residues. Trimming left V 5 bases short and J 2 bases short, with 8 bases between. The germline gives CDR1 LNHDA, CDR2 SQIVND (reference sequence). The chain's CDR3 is CASSGQNTDTQYF. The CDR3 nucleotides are TGTGCCAGTAGTGGGCAGAACACAGATACGCAGTATTTT.

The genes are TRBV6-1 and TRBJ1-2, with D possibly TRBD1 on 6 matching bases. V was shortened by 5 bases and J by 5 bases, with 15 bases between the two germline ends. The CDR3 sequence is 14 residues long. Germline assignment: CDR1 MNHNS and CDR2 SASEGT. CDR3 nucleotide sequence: TGTGCCAGCAGTACAGGGCAGGGAGGGTATGGCTACACCTTC. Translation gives CASSTGQGGYGYTF.

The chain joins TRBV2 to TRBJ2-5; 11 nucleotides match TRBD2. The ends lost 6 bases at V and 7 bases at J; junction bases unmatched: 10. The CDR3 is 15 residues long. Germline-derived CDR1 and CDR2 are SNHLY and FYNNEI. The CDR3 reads CASRILAGGEGTQYF. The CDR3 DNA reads TGTGCCAGCAGGATATTAGCGGGAGGGGAAGGGACCCAGTACTTC.

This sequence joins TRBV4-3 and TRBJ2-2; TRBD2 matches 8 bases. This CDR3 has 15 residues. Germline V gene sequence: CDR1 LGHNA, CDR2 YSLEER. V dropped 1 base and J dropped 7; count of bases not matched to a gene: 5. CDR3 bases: TGCGCCAGCAGCCAAGGACTAAGCGGGGGCGGGGAGCTGTTTTTT. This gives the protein CASSQGLSGGGELFF.

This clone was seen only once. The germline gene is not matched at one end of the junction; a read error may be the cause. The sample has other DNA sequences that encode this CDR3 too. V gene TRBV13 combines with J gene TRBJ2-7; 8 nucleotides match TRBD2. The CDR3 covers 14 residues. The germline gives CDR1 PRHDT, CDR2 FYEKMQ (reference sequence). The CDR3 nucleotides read TGCGCCAGCAGCGGGAGCGGGAGTATCTCCGAGCAGTACTTC. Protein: CASSGSGSISEQYF.

The CDR3 spells CASTSPKGGGTDTQYF. As DNA, the CDR3 is TGTGCCAGCACCTCTCCGAAGGGAGGAGGAACAGATACGCAGTATTTT. The V gene is TRBV5-4, the J gene TRBJ2-3; perhaps TRBD2 as D (6 bases). CDR3 size: 16 residues. V dropped 6 bases and J dropped 3 bases, with 20 bases sitting between them. Looked up from germline, CDR1 is SGHNT and CDR2 is YYREEE (reference sequence).

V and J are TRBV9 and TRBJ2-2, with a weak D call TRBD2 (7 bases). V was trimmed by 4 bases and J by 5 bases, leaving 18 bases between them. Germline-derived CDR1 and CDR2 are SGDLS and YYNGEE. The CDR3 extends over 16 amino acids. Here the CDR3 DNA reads TGTGCCAGCAGCCCCCGACTAGGGGGGGCGACCGGGGAGCTGTTTTTT. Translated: CASSPRLGGATGELFF.

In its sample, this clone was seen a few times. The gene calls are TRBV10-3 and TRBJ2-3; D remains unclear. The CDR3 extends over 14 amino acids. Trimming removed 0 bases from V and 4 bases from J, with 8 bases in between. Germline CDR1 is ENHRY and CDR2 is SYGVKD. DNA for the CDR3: TGTGCCATCAGTGAGTCGGCTAGTTCAGATACGCAGTATTTT. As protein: CAISESASSDTQYF.

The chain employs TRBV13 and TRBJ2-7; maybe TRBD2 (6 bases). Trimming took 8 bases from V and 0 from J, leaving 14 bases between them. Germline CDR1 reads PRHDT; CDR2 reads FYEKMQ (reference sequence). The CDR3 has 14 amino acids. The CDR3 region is CASGGIESSYEQYF. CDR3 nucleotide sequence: TGTGCCAGCGGGGGGATCGAGAGCTCCTACGAGCAGTACTTC.